A selection of T cell receptor beta chains follows, all from one sample in a study of regulatory T cells in long-lasting Graves disease. TCRdb independently ran MiXCR on the multiplex PCR reads; one entry per CDR3 protein. The table shows about 470,000 distinct CDR3 sequences, with just under 15% occurring only once. The sample was also linked to a second study, of T cells in Graves' hyperthyroidism and ophthalmopathy.

The specimen comprised peripheral blood mononuclear cells (PBMCs), sampled at new diagnosis, from a patient treated with antithyroid drugs. Receptors originate from a woman in her 30s with Graves disease. CDR3s include the opening cysteine and the closing phenylalanine or tryptophan. Fields, in order: J gene, V gene, D gene, clone size, CDR3 protein, CDR3 DNA. D genes are given only for firm matches. Size values are once, few and many counts, or a class for expanded clones, and some rows have none.

j_call: TRBJ1-2
v_call: TRBV3-1
d_call: -
clone_size: many
cdr3_aa: CASSQETERGYTF
cdr3_nt: TGTGCCAGCAGCCAAGAGACAGAAAGGGGCTACACCTTC

j_call: TRBJ1-4
v_call: TRBV3-1
d_call: TRBD1
clone_size: many
cdr3_aa: CASSQPGQGVYEKLFF
cdr3_nt: TGTGCCAGCAGCCAACCGGGACAGGGTGTATATGAAAAACTGTTTTTT

j_call: TRBJ2-3
v_call: TRBV30
d_call: TRBD2
clone_size: few
cdr3_aa: CAWSRPAGYTDTQYF
cdr3_nt: TGTGCCTGGAGTCGCCCAGCGGGGTACACAGATACGCAGTATTTT

j_call: TRBJ2-2
v_call: TRBV3-1
d_call: TRBD1
clone_size: many
cdr3_aa: CASSQVGTGRTGELFF
cdr3_nt: TGTGCCAGCAGCCAAGTGGGGACAGGGAGGACCGGGGAGCTGTTTTTT

j_call: TRBJ2-1
v_call: TRBV20-1
d_call: TRBD2
clone_size: -
cdr3_aa: CSFSGDFPPYNEQFF
cdr3_nt: TGCAGTTTCAGCGGGGATTTTCCCCCTTACAATGAGCAGTTCTTC

j_call: TRBJ1-1
v_call: TRBV5-8
d_call: TRBD1
clone_size: many
cdr3_aa: CASSSHRGIMNTEAFF
cdr3_nt: TGTGCCAGCAGCTCACACAGGGGGATAATGAACACTGAAGCTTTCTTT

j_call: TRBJ2-1
v_call: TRBV7-2
d_call: TRBD2
clone_size: many
cdr3_aa: CASSRPGTSGDNEQFF
cdr3_nt: TGTGCCAGCAGCCGCCCCGGGACTAGCGGGGACAATGAGCAGTTCTTC

j_call: TRBJ1-6
v_call: TRBV19
d_call: -
clone_size: -
cdr3_aa: CATAGARGSPLHF
cdr3_nt: TGTGCCACCGCAGGGGCCCGAGGTTCACCCCTCCACTTT

j_call: TRBJ2-7
v_call: TRBV7-2
d_call: -
clone_size: many
cdr3_aa: CASSLGVQALYEQYF
cdr3_nt: TGTGCCAGCAGCTTAGGCGTACAGGCCCTCTACGAGCAGTACTTC

j_call: TRBJ1-5
v_call: TRBV5-5
d_call: -
clone_size: many
cdr3_aa: CASSLGLYSNQPQHF
cdr3_nt: TGTGCCAGCAGCTTAGGATTGTATAGCAATCAGCCCCAGCATTTT

j_call: TRBJ2-7
v_call: TRBV5-1
d_call: TRBD2
clone_size: many
cdr3_aa: CASSLASGRVYEQYF
cdr3_nt: TGCGCCAGCAGCTTGGCGAGCGGGAGGGTCTACGAGCAGTACTTC

j_call: TRBJ2-2
v_call: TRBV3-1
d_call: -
clone_size: many
cdr3_aa: CASSQVNTHTGELFF
cdr3_nt: TGTGCCAGCAGCCAAGTGAACACCCACACCGGGGAGCTGTTTTTT

j_call: TRBJ2-7
v_call: TRBV11-2
d_call: -
clone_size: many
cdr3_aa: CASSPTGLLEQYF
cdr3_nt: TGTGCCAGCAGCCCAACAGGGTTGCTCGAGCAGTACTTC

j_call: TRBJ2-3
v_call: TRBV24-1
d_call: -
clone_size: many
cdr3_aa: CATSKGPTDTQYF
cdr3_nt: TGTGCCACCAGTAAAGGCCCAACGGATACGCAGTATTTT

j_call: TRBJ1-5
v_call: TRBV2
d_call: -
clone_size: few
cdr3_aa: CASSEALRTRNSNQPQHF
cdr3_nt: TGTGCCAGCAGTGAAGCGCTTAGGACACGGAATAGCAATCAGCCCCAGCATTTT

j_call: TRBJ2-2
v_call: TRBV7-9
d_call: -
clone_size: many
cdr3_aa: CASSEWTTNTGELFF
cdr3_nt: TGTGCCAGCAGCGAATGGACGACGAACACCGGGGAGCTGTTTTTT

j_call: TRBJ2-3
v_call: TRBV24-1
d_call: -
clone_size: many
cdr3_aa: CATSDSVPRRIGRTDTQYF
cdr3_nt: TGTGCCACCAGTGATTCGGTCCCCCGACGGATAGGCCGCACAGATACGCAGTATTTT

j_call: TRBJ1-1
v_call: TRBV30
d_call: -
clone_size: few
cdr3_aa: CAWSPPWTGMDTEAFF
cdr3_nt: TGTGCCTGGAGTCCACCCTGGACCGGTATGGACACTGAAGCTTTCTTT

j_call: TRBJ2-3
v_call: TRBV6-2/TRBV6-3
d_call: TRBD2
clone_size: -
cdr3_aa: CASSRRTSGSTPDTQYF
cdr3_nt: TGTGCCAGCAGCAGAAGGACTAGCGGGAGCACGCCAGATACGCAGTATTTT

j_call: TRBJ1-6
v_call: TRBV7-2
d_call: -
clone_size: -
cdr3_aa: CASSQVPLTMSSYNSPLHF
cdr3_nt: TGTGCCAGCAGCCAAGTGCCCCTCACGATGAGCTCCTATAATTCACCCCTCCACTTT

j_call: TRBJ2-1
v_call: TRBV27
d_call: TRBD2
clone_size: many
cdr3_aa: CASSLRLAGFGNEQFF
cdr3_nt: TGTGCCAGCAGTTTAAGGCTAGCGGGCTTCGGCAATGAGCAGTTCTTC

j_call: TRBJ2-1
v_call: TRBV12-3/TRBV12-4
d_call: TRBD2
clone_size: many
cdr3_aa: CASSLISGRENEQFF
cdr3_nt: TGTGCCAGCAGCCTTATTAGCGGGAGGGAGAATGAGCAGTTCTTC

j_call: TRBJ2-7
v_call: TRBV10-1
d_call: TRBD2
clone_size: many
cdr3_aa: CASSEGASGKDEQYF
cdr3_nt: TGCGCCAGCAGTGAGGGGGCTAGCGGGAAGGACGAGCAGTACTTC

j_call: TRBJ1-5
v_call: TRBV19
d_call: -
clone_size: -
cdr3_aa: CASSIIPRPQHF
cdr3_nt: TGTGCCAGTAGTATTATTCCAAGGCCCCAGCATTTT

j_call: TRBJ2-7
v_call: TRBV19
d_call: -
clone_size: -
cdr3_aa: CASSAGPRDYEQYF
cdr3_nt: TGTGCCAGTAGTGCAGGACCCCGGGACTACGAGCAGTACTTC

j_call: TRBJ1-2
v_call: TRBV25-1
d_call: -
clone_size: few
cdr3_aa: CASRPTGIYGYTF
cdr3_nt: TGTGCCAGCAGACCTACAGGAATCTATGGCTACACCTTC

j_call: TRBJ2-7
v_call: TRBV18
d_call: TRBD2
clone_size: -
cdr3_aa: CASSPPRTAAGTSGSLQYF
cdr3_nt: TGTGCCAGCTCACCACCCAGGACCGCTGCCGGGACTAGCGGGAGTCTGCAGTACTTC

j_call: TRBJ2-7
v_call: TRBV7-9
d_call: TRBD1
clone_size: many
cdr3_aa: CASSPRTGGSYEQYF
cdr3_nt: TGTGCCAGCAGCCCTCGGACAGGGGGCTCCTACGAGCAGTACTTC

j_call: TRBJ2-1
v_call: TRBV28
d_call: TRBD1
clone_size: many
cdr3_aa: CASSRQGARSYNEQFF
cdr3_nt: TGTGCCAGCAGTCGACAGGGGGCGAGGTCCTACAATGAGCAGTTCTTC

j_call: TRBJ2-2
v_call: TRBV12-3/TRBV12-4
d_call: -
clone_size: many
cdr3_aa: CASSTSPVLNTGELFF
cdr3_nt: TGTGCCAGCAGTACCTCTCCCGTCCTAAACACCGGGGAGCTGTTTTTT

j_call: TRBJ2-5
v_call: TRBV20-1
d_call: -
clone_size: many
cdr3_aa: CSARGGAGETQYF
cdr3_nt: TGCAGTGCTAGAGGGGGGGCGGGAGAGACCCAGTACTTC

j_call: TRBJ2-1
v_call: TRBV6-2/TRBV6-3
d_call: TRBD1
clone_size: few
cdr3_aa: CASSYSGQGYNEQFF
cdr3_nt: TGTGCCAGCAGTTACTCCGGACAGGGATACAATGAGCAGTTCTTC

j_call: TRBJ2-7
v_call: TRBV4-2
d_call: -
clone_size: -
cdr3_aa: CASSAPAGTAYNEQYF
cdr3_nt: TGTGCCAGCAGCGCGCCCGCCGGGACCGCCTACAATGAGCAGTACTTC

j_call: TRBJ2-1
v_call: TRBV10-1
d_call: TRBD2
clone_size: few
cdr3_aa: CASSGTSGSYNEQFF
cdr3_nt: TGCGCCAGCAGTGGGACTAGCGGGAGTTACAATGAGCAGTTCTTC

j_call: TRBJ2-5
v_call: TRBV25-1
d_call: TRBD2
clone_size: -
cdr3_aa: CASRLAGWGGETQYF
cdr3_nt: TGTGCCAGCAGACTAGCGGGATGGGGAGGGGAGACCCAGTACTTC

j_call: TRBJ2-7
v_call: TRBV27
d_call: -
clone_size: -
cdr3_aa: CASSPAFGSEQYF
cdr3_nt: TGTGCCAGCAGTCCGGCCTTCGGTAGCGAGCAGTACTTC

j_call: TRBJ2-7
v_call: TRBV20-1
d_call: -
clone_size: few
cdr3_aa: CSAQRRGGGMRDEQYF
cdr3_nt: TGCAGTGCCCAACGAAGGGGGGGGGGAATGCGGGACGAGCAGTACTTC

j_call: TRBJ1-2
v_call: TRBV9
d_call: TRBD1
clone_size: -
cdr3_aa: CASSVGGEGAGGYTF
cdr3_nt: TGTGCCAGCAGCGTAGGAGGGGAGGGGGCTGGAGGCTACACCTTC

j_call: TRBJ1-2
v_call: TRBV24-1
d_call: -
clone_size: few
cdr3_aa: CATSDAGTSANYGYTF
cdr3_nt: TGTGCCACCAGTGACGCCGGGACATCAGCTAACTATGGCTACACCTTC

j_call: TRBJ1-1
v_call: TRBV9
d_call: -
clone_size: -
cdr3_aa: CASSVDVGDTEAFF
cdr3_nt: TGTGCCAGCAGCGTAGATGTGGGCGACACTGAAGCTTTCTTT

j_call: TRBJ2-7
v_call: TRBV4-1
d_call: TRBD1
clone_size: -
cdr3_aa: CASSPTGGEQYF
cdr3_nt: TGCGCCAGCAGCCCGACAGGGGGTGAGCAGTACTTC

j_call: TRBJ1-2
v_call: TRBV24-1
d_call: TRBD1
clone_size: many
cdr3_aa: CATSGTGFNYGYTF
cdr3_nt: TGTGCCACCAGTGGGACAGGCTTTAACTATGGCTACACCTTC

j_call: TRBJ2-1
v_call: TRBV19
d_call: -
clone_size: few
cdr3_aa: CASSPLVTLSYNEQFF
cdr3_nt: TGTGCCAGTAGTCCCCTAGTGACACTTTCCTACAATGAGCAGTTCTTC

j_call: TRBJ2-3
v_call: TRBV14
d_call: -
clone_size: -
cdr3_aa: CASSQDKADTQYF
cdr3_nt: TGTGCCAGCAGCCAAGATAAGGCAGATACGCAGTATTTT

j_call: TRBJ2-2
v_call: TRBV20-1
d_call: TRBD2
clone_size: -
cdr3_aa: CSAQGGLAGNTGELFF
cdr3_nt: TGCAGTGCTCAGGGGGGACTAGCGGGGAACACCGGGGAGCTGTTTTTT

j_call: TRBJ1-2
v_call: TRBV28
d_call: -
clone_size: many
cdr3_aa: CASSLLYGYTF
cdr3_nt: TGTGCCAGCAGTTTGCTCTATGGCTACACCTTC

j_call: TRBJ2-2
v_call: TRBV24-1
d_call: TRBD2
clone_size: -
cdr3_aa: CATSDLRTSGSGNTGELFF
cdr3_nt: TGTGCCACCAGTGACCTGAGGACTAGCGGGAGTGGGAACACCGGGGAGCTGTTTTTT

j_call: TRBJ2-3
v_call: TRBV7-2
d_call: TRBD1
clone_size: -
cdr3_aa: CASSSRSGTGVPTQYF
cdr3_nt: TGTGCCAGCAGCTCCCGATCGGGGACAGGGGTTCCTACGCAGTATTTT

j_call: TRBJ2-7
v_call: TRBV18
d_call: -
clone_size: -
cdr3_aa: CASSPRGSSYNEQYF
cdr3_nt: TGTGCCAGCTCACCCCGGGGAAGCTCCTACAATGAGCAGTACTTC

j_call: TRBJ2-6
v_call: TRBV10-3
d_call: -
clone_size: -
cdr3_aa: CAIRGLSGANVLTF
cdr3_nt: TGTGCCATCAGGGGACTTTCTGGGGCCAACGTCCTGACTTTC

j_call: TRBJ2-1
v_call: TRBV7-2
d_call: -
clone_size: once
cdr3_aa: CATSMGASSYNEQFF
cdr3_nt: TGTGCCACGAGTATGGGGGCGAGCTCCTACAATGAGCAGTTCTTC

j_call: TRBJ2-6
v_call: TRBV12-3/TRBV12-4
d_call: TRBD2
clone_size: -
cdr3_aa: CASSGLAVSGANVLTF
cdr3_nt: TGTGCCAGCAGCGGACTAGCGGTCTCTGGGGCCAACGTCCTGACTTTC

j_call: TRBJ2-1
v_call: TRBV11-2
d_call: TRBD2
clone_size: -
cdr3_aa: CASSLGGSFYNEQFF
cdr3_nt: TGTGCCAGCAGCTTAGGCGGGAGTTTCTACAATGAGCAGTTCTTC

j_call: TRBJ1-5
v_call: TRBV2
d_call: -
clone_size: many
cdr3_aa: CASSGQRSNQPQHF
cdr3_nt: TGTGCCAGCAGTGGACAGCGAAGCAATCAGCCCCAGCATTTT

j_call: TRBJ1-2
v_call: TRBV7-8
d_call: TRBD1
clone_size: -
cdr3_aa: CASSTRTGNGYTF
cdr3_nt: TGTGCCAGCAGCACCCGGACAGGGAATGGCTACACCTTC

j_call: TRBJ1-5
v_call: TRBV2
d_call: -
clone_size: many
cdr3_aa: CASSDFPAGVSNQPQHF
cdr3_nt: TGTGCCAGCAGTGATTTCCCCGCTGGGGTGAGCAATCAGCCCCAGCATTTT

j_call: TRBJ2-2
v_call: TRBV20-1
d_call: -
clone_size: few
cdr3_aa: CSAHRCMNTGELFF
cdr3_nt: TGCAGTGCCCACCGCTGTATGAACACCGGGGAGCTGTTTTTT

j_call: TRBJ2-2
v_call: TRBV24-1
d_call: TRBD2
clone_size: -
cdr3_aa: CATSDLWLAGNTGELFF
cdr3_nt: TGTGCCACCAGTGATTTATGGCTAGCGGGAAACACCGGGGAGCTGTTTTTT